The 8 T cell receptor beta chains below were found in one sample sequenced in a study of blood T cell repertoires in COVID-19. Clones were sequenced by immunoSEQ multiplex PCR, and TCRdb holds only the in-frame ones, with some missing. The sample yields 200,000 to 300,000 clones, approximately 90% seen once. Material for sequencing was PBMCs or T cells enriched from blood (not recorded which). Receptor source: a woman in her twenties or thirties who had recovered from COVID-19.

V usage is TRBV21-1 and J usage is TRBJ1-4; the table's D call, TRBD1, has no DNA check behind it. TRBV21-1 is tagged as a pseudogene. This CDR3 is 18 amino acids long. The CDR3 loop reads CASSRQGVIDSTNEKLFF. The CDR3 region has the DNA TGTGCCAGCAGCAGACAGGGGGTCATTGATTCAACTAATGAAAAACTGTTTTTT.

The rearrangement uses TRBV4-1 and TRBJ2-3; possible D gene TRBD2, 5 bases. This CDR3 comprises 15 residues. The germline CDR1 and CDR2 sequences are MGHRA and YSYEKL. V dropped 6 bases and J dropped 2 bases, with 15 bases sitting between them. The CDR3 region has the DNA TGCGCCAGCAGTCCATACTCGGGGTCCACAGATACGCAGTATTTT. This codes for CASSPYSGSTDTQYF.

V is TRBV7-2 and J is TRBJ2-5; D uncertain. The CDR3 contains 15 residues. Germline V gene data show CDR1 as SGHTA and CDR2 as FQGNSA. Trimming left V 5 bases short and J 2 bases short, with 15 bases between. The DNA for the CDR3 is TGTGCCAGCAGCCCTCAGAATAGCCGGCAAGAGACCCAGTACTTC. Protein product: CASSPQNSRQETQYF.

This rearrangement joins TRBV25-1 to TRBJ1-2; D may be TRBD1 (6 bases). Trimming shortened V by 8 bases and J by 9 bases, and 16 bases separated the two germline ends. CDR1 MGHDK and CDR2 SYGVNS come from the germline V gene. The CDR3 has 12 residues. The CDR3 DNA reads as TGTGCCAGCCACGCAGGCAGGGACAGCTACACCTTC. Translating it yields CASHAGRDSYTF.

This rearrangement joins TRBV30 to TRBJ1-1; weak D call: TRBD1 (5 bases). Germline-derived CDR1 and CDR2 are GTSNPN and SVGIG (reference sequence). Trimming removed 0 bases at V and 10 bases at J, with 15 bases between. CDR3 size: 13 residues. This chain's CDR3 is CAWSVLVGRGAFF. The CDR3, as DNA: TGTGCCTGGAGTGTACTTGTGGGGCGCGGAGCTTTCTTT.

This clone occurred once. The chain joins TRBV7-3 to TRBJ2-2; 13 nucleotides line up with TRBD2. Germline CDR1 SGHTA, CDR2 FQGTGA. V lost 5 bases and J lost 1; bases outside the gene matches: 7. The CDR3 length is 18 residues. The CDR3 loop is CASSISGTSGMNTGELFF. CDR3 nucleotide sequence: TGTGCCAGCAGCATCTCCGGGACTAGCGGGATGAACACCGGGGAGCTGTTTTTT.

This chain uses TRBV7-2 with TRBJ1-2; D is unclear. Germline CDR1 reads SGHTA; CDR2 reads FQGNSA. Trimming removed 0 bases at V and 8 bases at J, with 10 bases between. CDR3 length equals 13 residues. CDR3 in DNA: TGTGCCAGCAGCTTAGCCCGGGATAGGGGCTACACCTTC. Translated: CASSLARDRGYTF.

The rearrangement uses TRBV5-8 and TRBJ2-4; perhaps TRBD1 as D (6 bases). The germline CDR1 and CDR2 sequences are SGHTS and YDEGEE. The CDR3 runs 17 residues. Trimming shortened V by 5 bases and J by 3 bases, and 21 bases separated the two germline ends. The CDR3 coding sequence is TGTGCCAGCAGTCACCTGAGGCAGGGGAATATCAAAAACATTCAGTACTTC. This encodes CASSHLRQGNIKNIQYF.